This T cell receptor beta chain is from a study of blood T cell repertoires in COVID-19. Turning to the study itself: Collection of acute and convalescent COVID-19 samples took place in the United States, Italy and Spain. Sources were T cells, B-cell-depleted T cells, or PBMCs; the material itself was cDNA or gDNA.

Authors' processing steps: From reference gene primer amplification, estimates of nucleated cell counts were derived. Clones were sequenced by immunoSEQ multiplex PCR, and TCRdb holds only the in-frame ones, with some missing. V and J calls and clone size follow that table, whereas D and trimming were derived from the DNA. The sample lists approximately 110,000 clones, roughly 92% occurring once. The Seattle patients, enrolled during active infection, were followed longitudinally. Sequenced: peripheral blood. The TCR comes from a man between 50 and 59 years old with COVID-19, enrolled during active disease.

DNA of the CDR3: TGTGCCAGCTCCTTGAATCGGGACTACGAGCAGTACGTC. Protein: CASSLNRDYEQYV. The chain employs TRBV2 and TRBJ2-7, with D perhaps matching TRBD2 (5 bases). V dropped 8 bases and J dropped 3 bases, with 14 bases sitting between them. In germline, CDR1 is SNHLY, CDR2 FYNNEI. The CDR3 sequence is 13 residues long.